The clone carrying this TCR beta chain is termed large. A single record per CDR3 protein comes from TCRdb applying MiXCR to the PCR reads. The profile shows more than 7,000 distinct CDR3 sequences, approximately 14% of them singletons. This sample was taken from a study of tumor-infiltrating lymphocytes in oesophageal squamous cell carcinoma. The germline V gene has CDR1 SGHTA and CDR2 FQGNSA. Trimming cost V 1 base and J 4 bases, with 13 bases left between them. The CDR3 contains 15 residues. Source material: blood. V is TRBV7-2 and J is TRBJ2-5, with D maybe TRBD1 (7 bases). The receptor was isolated from a male donor with esophageal squamous cell carcinoma. The CDR3 spells CASSLEGRGAETQYF. CDR3 DNA sequence: TGTGCCAGCAGCTTAGAGGGCAGGGGGGCAGAGACCCAGTACTTC.